Shown below are 32 T cell receptor beta chains from a single sample sequenced in a study of PD-1 blockade in classical Hodgkin lymphoma (dated by TCRdb to 2020 to 2022). Receptor amplification or capture employed the immunoSEQ multiplex PCR assay. TCRdb retrieved this table from immuneACCESS and kept in-frame rearrangements only. Not all clones are present; in checked studies, unresolved V genes account for under half, and no reason is known for the remainder. The sample table shows 1,600 or so clones, and approximately 63% are seen once. Around half of the sample goes to the ten largest clones. The time point label for this specimen denotes: cycle 1 day 1 (C1D1), immediately before nivolumab initiation. All trial patients had relapsed after autologous stem cell transplantation, with cohorts A, B and C differing in prior brentuximab vedotin exposure. Using a Miltenyi CD8+ T cell isolation kit, CD8+ T cells were purified from thawed PBMCs through magnetic negative selection.

Sequenced here: CD8+ T cells from blood, sampled at baseline. The receptors originated from a human donor with classical Hodgkin lymphoma.

This clone is deemed large. The V call is TRBV7-2, the J call TRBJ1-2; 10 bases fit TRBD1. CDR1 and CDR2 from the germline V gene are SGHTA and FQGNSA. J lost 3 bases, V lost 9 bases, and 4 bases had no gene match. This CDR3 comprises 13 residues. The CDR3, as DNA: TGTGCCAGTGAGACAGGGGGCGACTATGGCTACACCTTC. Translating it yields CASETGGDYGYTF. The full variable domain, in which reference TRBV7-2 and TRBJ1-2 provide the parts outside the CDR3, is GAGVSQSPSNKVTEKGKDVELRCDPISGHTALYWYRQSLGQGLEFLIYFQGNSAPDKSGLPSDRFSAERTGGSVSTLTIQRTQQEDSAVYLCASETGGDYGYTFGSGTRLTVV.

The CDR3: CASSLSGSYEQYF. Written as DNA, the CDR3 is TGTGCCAGCAGTCTGAGTGGATCCTACGAGCAGTACTTC. This sequence joins TRBV2 and TRBJ2-7, with D unclear. This CDR3 has 13 residues. Germline-derived CDR1 and CDR2 are SNHLY and FYNNEI. V was trimmed by 5 bases and J by 1 base, leaving 9 bases between them.

This clone came up once. This chain joins TRBV2 and TRBJ2-3; D remains ambiguous. The CDR3 is 12 residues long. V lost 5 bases and J lost 2, with 5 bases in between. In germline, CDR1 is SNHLY, CDR2 FYNNEI. This CDR3 is CASSRITDTQYF. CDR3 DNA: TGTGCCAGCAGTAGAATCACAGATACGCAGTATTTT.

This clone is judged large. V and J are TRBV2 and TRBJ1-4, with 8 bases lining up with TRBD1. V trimming: 4 bases; J trimming: 6 bases; junction bases outside the gene matches: 13. This CDR3 region has 17 residues. Germline V lookup: CDR1 SNHLY, CDR2 FYNNEI. The CDR3 DNA reads TGTGCCAGCAGTGGGGACAGGTCCCCCCCATATCATGAAAAACTGTTTTTT. This sequence encodes CASSGDRSPPYHEKLFF.

CDR3 region: CASSLVQDSSYEQYF. The CDR3 bases are TGTGCCAGCAGCTTAGTTCAGGACTCTTCCTACGAGCAGTACTTC. V is TRBV7-4 and J is TRBJ2-7; D may be TRBD2 (5 bases). Germline CDR1 is SGHVT and CDR2 is SQSDAQ. The CDR3 loop spans 15 amino acids. V was clipped by 1 base and J by 1 base, with 11 bases between them.

This clone was counted only a few times. The CDR3 here is CASSWSHRNTEAFF. The CDR3 DNA follows: TGCGCCAGCAGCTGGTCACACCGGAACACTGAAGCTTTCTTT. This sequence joins TRBV5-1 and TRBJ1-1; no clear D gene. Germline CDR1 is SGHRS and CDR2 is YFSETQ. This CDR3 comprises 14 residues. Trimming shortened V by 3 bases and J by 1 base, and 10 bases separated the two germline ends.

This chain links TRBV5-1 with TRBJ2-3, with 10 bases that match TRBD2. This CDR3 comprises 16 residues. Germline V gene data show CDR1 as SGHRS and CDR2 as YFSETQ. Unmatched junction bases numbered 3, after V lost 0 bases and J lost 2 bases. The CDR3: CASSLGGLADTDTQYF. CDR3 coding DNA: TGCGCCAGCAGCTTGGGCGGACTAGCGGACACAGATACGCAGTATTTT.

The chain recombines TRBV7-9 with TRBJ1-5; D gene ambiguous. V dropped 2 bases and J dropped 2 bases, with 10 bases sitting between them. CDR3 size: 15 residues. Germline V gene sequence: CDR1 SEHNR, CDR2 FQNEAQ (reference sequence). The CDR3 DNA is TGTGCCAGCAGCTTATTGCGGTGGGGCAATCAGCCCCAGCATTTT. Amino acids: CASSLLRWGNQPQHF.

V gene TRBV18 combines with J gene TRBJ1-2; TRBD1 is a possible D gene (6 bases). The CDR3 runs 15 residues. The germline gives CDR1 KGHSH, CDR2 LQKENI. V was clipped by 4 bases and J by 8 bases, with 20 bases between them. DNA of the CDR3: TGTGCCAGCTCACTGGACAGTTCCCTTAGTGGAGGCTACACCTTC. It translates to CASSLDSSLSGGYTF.

The genes are TRBV27 and TRBJ1-2; D ambiguous. The germline gives CDR1 MNHEY, CDR2 SMNVEV (reference sequence). V lost 4 bases, J lost 5 bases, and 11 bases lay in between. The CDR3 is made up of 13 amino acids. The CDR3 sequence is CASSYDMGYGYTF. Here the CDR3 DNA reads TGTGCCAGCAGTTACGACATGGGATATGGCTACACCTTC.

The rearrangement joins TRBV2 to TRBJ2-7, with D perhaps assigned TRBD1 or TRBD2 (5 bases each). This CDR3 is 13 amino acids long. Between the trimmed V and J ends, which lost 7 bases and 2 bases, there was a span of 12 bases. Looked up from germline, CDR1 is SNHLY and CDR2 is FYNNEI. CDR3 nucleotide sequence: TGTGCCAGCACCCGGGACGGAACCTACGAGCAGTACGTC. Its protein is CASTRDGTYEQYV.

The V gene is TRBV6-6, the J gene TRBJ1-6, with D unresolved. CDR3 length: 15 amino acids. Between the trimmed V and J ends, which lost 5 bases and 9 bases, there was a span of 17 bases. From germline, CDR1 is MNHNY and CDR2 SVGAGI (reference sequence). CDR3 in amino acids: CASSPLAARGSPLHF. CDR3 DNA: TGTGCCAGCAGTCCCCTCGCGGCACGGGGTTCACCCCTCCACTTT.

Only a few counts were recorded for this clone. The sample contains more than one DNA sequence encoding this CDR3. This chain uses TRBV7-9 with TRBJ1-1, with D unclear. The V end lost 1 base, the J end lost 5 bases, and 5 bases lay between the germline ends. The length of the CDR3 is 12 residues. The V gene's germline CDR1 is SEHNR and CDR2 FQNEAQ (reference sequence). For the CDR3, the DNA is TGTGCCAGCAGCTTAGGAACGACTGAAGCTTTCTTT. Translating it yields CASSLGTTEAFF. Looking up the rest from reference TRBV7-9 and TRBJ1-1 gives the full variable domain: DTGVSQNPRHKITKRGQNVTFRCDPISEHNRLYWYRQTLGQGPEFLTYFQNEAQLEKSRLLSDRFSAERPKGSFSTLEIQRTEQGDSAMYLCASSLGTTEAFFGQGTRLTVV.

The rearrangement joins TRBV4-2 to TRBJ2-6; D ambiguous. This CDR3 comprises 18 residues. The germline CDR1 and CDR2 sequences are LGHNA and YNFKEQ. V lost 3 bases and J 0 bases, leaving 15 bases between the germline ends. CDR3 nucleotides: TGTGCCAGCAGCCAGCGACGGGCGTTAGGCTCTGGGGCCAACGTCCTGACTTTC. This sequence encodes CASSQRRALGSGANVLTF.

The chain combines TRBV6-1 with TRBJ2-5, with no clear D. TRBJ2-7 matches the DNA end more closely, so the J call is doubtful. Germline values: CDR1 MNHNS, CDR2 SASEGT. The CDR3 is 12 amino acids. Here the CDR3 DNA reads TGTGCCAGCAGTGAATTGGGGTACGAGCAGTACTTC. Residues: CASSELGYEQYF.

The genes are TRBV19 and TRBJ2-1; the D is unclear. The V end was cut by 3 bases, the J end by 5 bases, with 14 bases between. Per germline, CDR1 LNHDA and CDR2 SQIVND (reference sequence). There are 15 residues in the CDR3. The CDR3 sequence: CASSIARSIDNEQFF. The CDR3 DNA reads TGTGCCAGTAGTATCGCCAGGTCAATTGACAATGAGCAGTTCTTC.

By share of the sample, this clone is medium-sized. J is TRBJ2-1 and V is TRBV18; D perhaps matches TRBD1 (5 bases). This CDR3 region has 13 residues. Deletions cut 3 bases from V and 8 bases from J, with 11 bases between. Germline assignment: CDR1 KGHSH and CDR2 LQKENI. In DNA, the CDR3 is TGTGCCAGCTCACCCGACAGCTTCGATGAGCAGTTCTTC. Translating it yields CASSPDSFDEQFF.

V and J are TRBV7-2 and TRBJ1-1; D gene unclear. The CDR3 totals 15 residues. Between the trimmed V and J ends, which lost 2 bases and 6 bases, there was a span of 16 bases. Germline loops: CDR1 SGHTA, CDR2 FQGNSA. CDR3 bases: TGTGCCAGCAGCTTATCCAAGGGAGGGTTCCCTGAAGCTTTCTTT. It encodes CASSLSKGGFPEAFF.

This chain uses TRBV7-4 with TRBJ2-3; perhaps D is TRBD1 or TRBD2 (6 bases each). The germline V and J ends were trimmed by 1 base and 2 bases, with 7 bases remaining between them. This CDR3 has 14 residues. Germline V gene sequence: CDR1 SGHVT, CDR2 SQSDAQ. This CDR3 reads CASSLGGATDTQYF. The CDR3, as DNA: TGTGCCAGCAGCTTAGGGGGGGCCACAGATACGCAGTATTTT.

This clone was seen a handful of times. This chain joins TRBV5-6 and TRBJ1-5; D perhaps matches TRBD1 (5 bases). Germline V gene lookup returns CDR1 SGHDT and CDR2 YYEEEE. With 0 bases removed from V and 2 bases from J, the gap between germline ends came to 15 bases. The CDR3 covers 17 residues. The CDR3 loop reads CASSLGGHRNGNQPQHF. CDR3 coding DNA: TGTGCCAGCAGCTTGGGAGGACACCGCAACGGCAATCAGCCCCAGCATTTT. The variable domain in full, with the rest retrieved from reference TRBV5-6 and TRBJ1-5, is DAGVTQSPTHLIKTRGQQVTLRCSPKSGHDTVSWYQQALGQGPQFIFQYYEEEERQRGNFPDRFSGHQFPNYSSELNVNALLLGDSALYLCASSLGGHRNGNQPQHFGDGTRLSIL.

CDR3 sequence reads: CASSEAGEAFF. DNA of the CDR3: TGTGCCAGCAGTGAAGCTGGTGAAGCTTTCTTT. The gene calls are TRBV2 and TRBJ1-1; no reliable D call. Per the germline V gene, CDR1 is SNHLY and CDR2 is FYNNEI. V lost 0 bases and J lost 7, with 3 bases in between. The CDR3 has 11 amino acids.

The chain uses TRBV5-6 and TRBJ2-1; TRBD1 or TRBD2 may be the D gene (5 bases each). The germline gives CDR1 SGHDT, CDR2 YYEEEE. Between the trimmed V and J ends, which lost 2 bases and 6 bases, there was a span of 9 bases. The CDR3 runs 13 residues. CDR3 bases: TGTGCCAGCAGCTTTGGTGGGGGCAATGAGCAGTTCTTC. Amino acids: CASSFGGGNEQFF.

The J gene is TRBJ2-7, the V gene TRBV28; D could derive from TRBD1 or TRBD2 (5 bases each). Trimming took off 4 bases at V and 0 bases at J, with 13 bases between the two ends. The V gene's germline CDR1 is MDHEN and CDR2 SYDVKM. The CDR3 has 15 amino acids. The CDR3 here is CASSWGIASSYEQYF. The DNA for the CDR3 is TGTGCCAGCAGTTGGGGGATAGCTAGCTCCTACGAGCAGTACTTC.

This clone qualifies as large (0.1 to 1%). The gene calls are TRBV6-6 and TRBJ1-2, with no clear D. Germline CDR1 reads MNHNY; CDR2 reads SVGAGI (reference sequence). The CDR3 sequence is 12 residues long. The germline V and J ends were trimmed by 9 bases and 1 base, with 9 bases remaining between them. Here the CDR3 reads CASGLYNYGYTF. The CDR3 DNA is TGTGCCAGTGGACTGTATAACTATGGCTACACCTTC.

A few counts support this clone. This chain links TRBV7-2 with TRBJ1-2; D unclear. Germline V gene sequence: CDR1 SGHTA, CDR2 FQGNSA. V shed 1 base and J shed 2 bases, with 5 bases lying between them. The CDR3 totals 13 residues. As DNA, the CDR3 is TGTGCCAGCAGCTTAGGAGACAACTATGGCTACACCTTC. It codes for CASSLGDNYGYTF.

This chain links TRBV7-2 with TRBJ2-7; D may be TRBD2 (6 bases). The CDR3 sequence is 14 residues long. V lost 1 base and J 2 bases, leaving 9 bases between the germline ends. The germline V gene has CDR1 SGHTA and CDR2 FQGNSA. The CDR3 bases are TGTGCCAGCAGCTTAGTGACGGGGGCCTACGAGCAGTACTTC. Residues: CASSLVTGAYEQYF.

The rearrangement links TRBV11-2 to TRBJ1-2; D gene uncertain. Germline-derived CDR1 and CDR2 are SGHAT and FQNNGV. Trimming pared 1 base from V and 3 bases from J, leaving 9 bases between. The CDR3 contains 14 residues. The CDR3 here is CASSLGAGDYGYTF. CDR3 sequence (DNA): TGTGCCAGCAGCTTAGGGGCAGGCGACTATGGCTACACCTTC.

The chain is built from TRBV19 and TRBJ1-2, with a possible D match to TRBD1 (5 bases). The V end was cut by 3 bases, the J end by 8 bases, with 22 bases between. CDR1 is LNHDA, CDR2 SQIVND, per germline (reference sequence). The CDR3 totals 16 residues. The CDR3 is CASSIGSQEDWDGYTF. DNA of the CDR3: TGTGCCAGTAGTATTGGGTCACAGGAAGATTGGGACGGCTACACCTTC.

The chain recombines TRBV11-2 with TRBJ2-7; D ambiguous. The length of the CDR3 is 13 residues. Germline assignment: CDR1 SGHAT and CDR2 FQNNGV. Trimming shortened V by 2 bases and J by 2 bases, and 7 bases separated the two germline ends. Here the CDR3 reads CASSLQVPYEQYF. In DNA form, the CDR3 reads TGTGCCAGCAGCTTACAGGTTCCCTACGAGCAGTACTTC.

This clone was found once. The chain recombines TRBV27 with TRBJ1-1; possible D gene TRBD1, 6 bases. V was pared by 6 bases and J by 5 bases, with 16 bases between. CDR3 length equals 14 residues. Per the germline V gene, CDR1 is MNHEY and CDR2 is SMNVEV (reference sequence). The CDR3 DNA sequence: TGTGCCAGCAGAGGCTTTGGGGGGGCGACTGAAGCTTTCTTT. Translating gives CASRGFGGATEAFF.

J is TRBJ2-7 and V is TRBV19; weak D call: TRBD1 (6 bases). The germline CDR1 and CDR2 sequences are LNHDA and SQIVND (reference sequence). This CDR3 spans 13 amino acids. V was shortened by 3 bases and J by 5 bases, with 11 bases between the two germline ends. CDR3: CASSMGRGNEQYF. The DNA for the CDR3 is TGTGCCAGTAGTATGGGCAGGGGAAACGAGCAGTACTTC.

The rearrangement joins TRBV7-3 to TRBJ2-3, with 7 bases identical to TRBD2. Germline V CDR1 and CDR2: SGHTA, FQGTGA. With V trimmed by 4 bases and J by 7 bases, 11 bases remained unmatched. The CDR3 contains 15 residues. The CDR3 DNA sequence: TGTGCCAGCAGCTCAAGCGGGGCCCCCTACAATACGCAGTATTTT. This sequence encodes CASSSSGAPYNTQYF.